This TCR beta chain was recovered during a study of blood T cell repertoires in COVID-19. This clone appeared a few times. Symptom resolution, clearance, or two negative PCRs marked donors in Cohort 3 as recovered. V dropped 3 bases and J dropped 2 bases, with 15 bases sitting between them. The CDR3 sequence is 16 residues long. Germline CDR1 is KGHDR and CDR2 is SFDVKD. Sequenced by immunoSEQ multiplex PCR; TCRdb stores in-frame clones only, minus some. Among approximately 270,000 clones listed, approximately 83% were seen once. This sequence joins TRBV24-1 and TRBJ2-5; tentative D call: TRBD2 (6 bases). The TCR originated in a woman younger than 45 who had recovered from COVID-19. Sequenced input: PBMCs or T cells enriched from blood (not recorded which). The CDR3 bases are TGTGCCACCAGTGATATGGGAAGAGGGACTCAAGAGACCCAGTACTTC. Its translation is CATSDMGRGTQETQYF.